This T cell receptor (beta chain) was documented in a study of beta chain features in type 1 diabetes. What was sequenced were expressed TCRB transcripts, since all of the isolated RNA had been reverse transcribed. Repertoires were generated with immunoSEQ multiplex PCR, while TCRdb's copy carries only in-frame clones and drops some. This table holds hundreds of thousands of clones, approximately 12% found once. The CDR3 contains 14 residues. V lost 4 bases and J 2 bases, leaving 10 bases between the germline ends. Germline assignment: CDR1 SGHRS and CDR2 YFSETQ. This clone was seen a few times. The sample has other DNA sequences that encode this CDR3 too.

Sequenced: naive CD4+ T cells from blood. This clonotype was obtained from a man between 18 and 35 years old in good health. The rearrangement links TRBV5-1 to TRBJ1-5, with a possible D match to TRBD1 (5 bases). The CDR3 protein is CASSPGSGNQPQHF. In DNA, the CDR3 is TGCGCCAGCAGCCCAGGGTCGGGCAATCAGCCCCAGCATTTT.